The TCR beta chain under discussion was sequenced for a study of T cells in Graves' hyperthyroidism and ophthalmopathy. This clonotype was detected only a few times. The V gene end was trimmed by 10 bases and the J gene end by 5 bases; junction bases not matched to a gene: 12. Germline V CDR1 and CDR2: SGHRS, YFSETQ. This CDR3 comprises 13 residues. Regions amplified from RNA transcripts were the TCR beta CDR3 regions. First-round RT-PCR targeting the TCR CDR3 was performed with the HTBI primer set. TCRdb re-called the multiplex PCR reads with MiXCR, one entry per CDR3 protein. The data show some 600,000 distinct CDR3 sequences, with under 60% seen just once and about 8.2% held by the top ten.

This TCR was sampled from a woman aged 18 to 35 with Graves' hyperthyroidism. The sequenced sample was peripheral blood or thyroid tissue (not recorded which). This rearrangement joins TRBV5-1 to TRBJ2-7; 7 nucleotides match TRBD2. The CDR3 nucleotides are TGCGCCTCGAGGGAGGGGAATCGCGACGAGCAGTACTTC. Amino acid sequence: CASREGNRDEQYF.